This TCR beta chain was sequenced for a study of siplizumab effects on memory and regulatory T cells. This CDR3 has 16 residues. Germline CDR1 SGHTA, CDR2 FQGNSA. Trimming cost V 1 base and J 1 base, with 10 bases left between them. On this clone itself: Its target is not known.

Clones were sequenced by immunoSEQ multiplex PCR, and TCRdb holds only the in-frame ones, with some missing. The repertoire holds about 120,000 clones, with 80% to 95% as singletons. The study's findings and limits: Unstimulated subsets contained matches for only a minor fraction of alloreactive clones. Where siplizumab was present, mappable alloreactive CD4+ clones averaged about 70% Treg-derived, compared with less than 35% in controls.

Sequencing was done on a sample of non-Treg CD4+ T cells sorted from blood. The TCR originated in a human donor in good health. The V and J genes are TRBV7-2 and TRBJ2-2; tentatively, D is TRBD2 (5 bases). CDR3 nucleotides: TGTGCCAGCAGCTTAGTCTGGACTGGGAACACCGGGGAGCTGTTTTTT. Protein: CASSLVWTGNTGELFF.